One and the same sample provided the 7 T cell receptor beta chains below, sequenced in a study of blood T cell repertoires in COVID-19. Profiled with immunoSEQ multiplex PCR; TCRdb holds only in-frame clones, not every one. Here the sample spans hundreds of thousands of clones, 85% being singletons. Sequenced input: PBMCs or T cells enriched from blood (not recorded which). The origin of the receptors is a woman in her 30s who had been exposed to COVID-19.

V usage is TRBV10-3 and J usage is TRBJ1-1; tentatively, D is TRBD1 (6 bases). V was pared by 2 bases and J by 7 bases, with 17 bases between. Germline CDR1 reads ENHRY; CDR2 reads SYGVKD. This CDR3 contains 15 residues. CDR3 residues: CAISEGGGLSYEAFF. CDR3 in DNA: TGTGCCATCAGTGAGGGGGGCGGCCTAAGTTATGAAGCTTTCTTT.

V usage is TRBV28 and J usage is TRBJ1-1, with D possibly TRBD1 on 6 matching bases. The germline V gene encodes CDR1 MDHEN and CDR2 SYDVKM. This CDR3 is 12 amino acids long. Trimming pared 3 bases from V and 7 bases from J, leaving 9 bases between. The CDR3 sequence is CASSFGGHEAFF. The DNA of the CDR3 is TGTGCCAGCAGTTTTGGGGGCCATGAAGCTTTCTTT. The whole variable domain, filled in from reference TRBV28 and TRBJ1-1, reads DVKVTQSSRYLVKRTGEKVFLECVQDMDHENMFWYRQDPGLGLRLIYFSYDVKMKEKGDIPEGYSVSREKKERFSLILESASTNQTSMYLCASSFGGHEAFFGQGTRLTVV.

This clone has just a few counts. The V gene is TRBV11-2, the J gene TRBJ2-3; possibly TRBD1 for D (6 bases). Between the trimmed V and J ends, which lost 2 bases and 3 bases, there was a span of 15 bases. CDR3 length: 16 residues. Germline V CDR1 and CDR2: SGHAT, FQNNGV. The CDR3 region has the DNA TGTGCCAGCAGCTTATTGACAGGCCGCCTTACAGATACGCAGTATTTT. Protein product: CASSLLTGRLTDTQYF. Filled out from reference TRBV11-2 and TRBJ2-3, the complete variable domain reads EAGVAQSPRYKIIEKRQSVAFWCNPISGHATLYWYQQILGQGPKLLIQFQNNGVVDDSQLPKDRFSAERLKGVDSTLKIQPAKLEDSAVYLCASSLLTGRLTDTQYFGPGTRLTVL.

This rearrangement joins TRBV28 to TRBJ1-1, with 8 bases fitting TRBD1. Germline V gene lookup returns CDR1 MDHEN and CDR2 SYDVKM. The CDR3 consists of 14 residues. V lost 5 bases to trimming and J lost 3 bases; unmatched junction nucleotides: 5. The CDR3 sequence is CASSTQGGYTEAFF. CDR3 bases: TGTGCCAGCAGTACACAGGGGGGGTACACTGAAGCTTTCTTT.

V and J are TRBV9 and TRBJ2-3, with D possibly being TRBD2 (6 bases). V was trimmed by 3 bases and J by 2 bases, leaving 16 bases between them. The CDR3 has 16 residues. Looked up from germline, CDR1 is SGDLS and CDR2 is YYNGEE. In DNA form, the CDR3 reads TGTGCCAGCAGCGAGCGTGGGACGGGGGACACAGATACGCAGTATTTT. Its protein product is CASSERGTGDTDTQYF. Complete variable domain (other parts from reference TRBV9 and TRBJ2-3): DSGVTQTPKHLITATGQRVTLRCSPRSGDLSVYWYQQSLDQGLQFLIQYYNGEERAKGNILERFSAQQFPDLHSELNLSSLELGDSALYFCASSERGTGDTDTQYFGPGTRLTVL.

This clone was recorded a few times. Within the sample, other DNA sequences also encode this same CDR3. V and J are TRBV30 and TRBJ1-1; no firm D call. Germline values: CDR1 GTSNPN, CDR2 SVGIG (reference sequence). Trimming removed 3 bases from V and 4 bases from J, with 12 bases in between. The CDR3 contains 13 residues. CDR3 region: CAWREGQGTEAFF. CDR3 nucleotide sequence: TGTGCCTGGAGGGAGGGTCAAGGCACTGAAGCTTTCTTT.

The V and J genes are TRBV29-1 and TRBJ1-1; 8 nucleotides match TRBD1. The germline gives CDR1 SQVTM, CDR2 ANQGSEA. Trimming took 7 bases from V and 1 from J; bases not matched to a gene: 5. This CDR3 contains 13 residues. The CDR3 loop reads CSAGQGSNTEAFF. CDR3 bases: TGCAGCGCCGGACAGGGTTCGAACACTGAAGCTTTCTTT.